Listed below are T cell receptor beta chains from one sample, sequenced in a study of T cells in Graves' hyperthyroidism and ophthalmopathy. TCRdb processed the multiplex PCR reads anew with MiXCR; each CDR3 protein has one entry. The repertoire holds about 300,000 distinct CDR3 sequences, with roughly 19% as singletons. The material sequenced was blood. Every receptor here comes from a man aged 50-59 years with Graves' ophthalmopathy. Both conserved end residues are part of each CDR3.

j_gene,v_gene,CDR3aa
TRBJ2-1,TRBV3-1,CASSRGTSGRVNNEQFF
TRBJ2-7,TRBV28,CASSINRGRGDYYEQYF
TRBJ1-1,TRBV9,CASSGGNRETEAFF
TRBJ2-3,TRBV20-1,CSARDPGQLFWGTQYF
TRBJ2-5,TRBV9,CASSPMTGGGETQYF
TRBJ1-1,TRBV6-2/TRBV6-3,CATGRQNTEAFF
TRBJ2-7,TRBV12-3/TRBV12-4,CASSLPRSSSTYEQYF
TRBJ2-7,TRBV9,CASSVDTGEGYEQYF
TRBJ2-3,TRBV20-1,CSASRGRAVVDTQYF
TRBJ2-3,TRBV20-1,CSARVGTGVGDTQYF